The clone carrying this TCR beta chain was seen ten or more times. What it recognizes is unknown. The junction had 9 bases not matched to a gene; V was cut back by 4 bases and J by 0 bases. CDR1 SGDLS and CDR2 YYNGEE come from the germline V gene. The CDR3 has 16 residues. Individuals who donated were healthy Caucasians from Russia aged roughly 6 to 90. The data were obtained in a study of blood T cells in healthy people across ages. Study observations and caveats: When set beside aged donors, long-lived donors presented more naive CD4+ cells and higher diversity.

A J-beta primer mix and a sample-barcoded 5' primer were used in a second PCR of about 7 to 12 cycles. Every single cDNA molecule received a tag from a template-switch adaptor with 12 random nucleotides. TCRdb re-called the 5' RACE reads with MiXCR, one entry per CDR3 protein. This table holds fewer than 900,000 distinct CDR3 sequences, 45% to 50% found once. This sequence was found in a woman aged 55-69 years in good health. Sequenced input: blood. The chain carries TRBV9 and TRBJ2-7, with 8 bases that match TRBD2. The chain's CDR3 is CASSPRSGRSSYEQYF. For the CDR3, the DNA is TGTGCCAGCAGCCCCCGAAGCGGGAGATCCTCCTACGAGCAGTACTTC.